The rows below give T cell receptor beta chains drawn from one sample of a study of brain T cells in children with intractable seizures. Method: immunoSEQ multiplex PCR; TCRdb's copy keeps in-frame clones and lacks some. This sample yields under 400,000 clones, of which roughly 92% are seen a single time; 5.7% belongs to the top ten. The sample in question was peripheral blood, obtained roughly 5 months after surgery. Receptor source: a boy younger than two with tuberous sclerosis and intractable seizures. CDR3s include the opening cysteine and the closing phenylalanine or tryptophan. Each record gives: clone size, J gene, D gene, V gene, CDR3 DNA, CDR3 protein. The D gene is left open where the match is weak. A clone size is listed for some rows: how often the clone was seen (once, few, many), or a class if it is expanded.

- TRBJ1-1 - TRBV19 TGTGCCAGTAGTTCCAATGGGGCCGGCCACACTGAAGCTTTCTTT CASSSNGAGHTEAFF
- TRBJ2-1 - TRBV24-1 TGTGCCACCAGACGAAAGACAGGATCATTGGGGGATGAGCAGTTCTTC CATRRKTGSLGDEQFF
- TRBJ1-6 TRBD1 TRBV2 TGTGCCAGGGAACAGGGGGCAGGGTCACCCCTCCACTTT CAREQGAGSPLHF
- TRBJ1-5 - TRBV6-1 TGTGCCAGCAGTGAAGGCAGGGCCCAGCATTTT CASSEGRAQHF
- TRBJ1-2 TRBD1 TRBV5-6 TGTGCCAGCAGCTTGGTAGGGACAGCCCACGGCTACACCTTC CASSLVGTAHGYTF
- TRBJ2-3 - TRBV24-1 TGTGCCACCAGTGGGGCTAGTGACTCGGGTACGCAGTATTTT CATSGASDSGTQYF
- TRBJ1-6 TRBD1 TRBV11-2 TGTGCCAGCAGCCTCGGGACAGTGAGCTCCTATAATTCACCCCTCCACTTT CASSLGTVSSYNSPLHF
- TRBJ2-7 - TRBV14 TGTGCCAGCAGCCAAGAAGCACAGGGAACCGAGCAGTACTTC CASSQEAQGTEQYF
few TRBJ1-2 - TRBV2 TGTGCCAGCAGTGTCAGGCGAAACTATGGCTACACCTTC CASSVRRNYGYTF
- TRBJ2-7 - TRBV7-9 TGTGCCAGCAGCTCACCGGTCCAGGAGCCCGTCTACGAGCAGTACTTC CASSSPVQEPVYEQYF
- TRBJ2-3 TRBD1 TRBV2 TGTGCCAGCAGAGCCCTTACAGGGGATGGGGCTAGCACAGATACGCAGTATTTT CASRALTGDGASTDTQYF
once TRBJ2-7 - TRBV7-2 TGTGCCAGCAGCTCCTCCGGGACGGCATCCTACGAGCAGTACTTC CASSSSGTASYEQYF